This TCR beta chain derives from a study of T cell repertoires in cytomegalovirus infection. Overall study context: Public TCR beta signature analysis indicated the presence of both CMV infection and matching HLA type.

TCRdb reprocessed the reads via MiXCR and lists one record per CDR3 protein. This table holds some 700,000 distinct CDR3 sequences, 35% to 45% found once. Comments on this clonotype: The antigen remains unidentified.

V shed 6 bases and J 6 bases; nucleotides not matched to a gene: 4. The CDR3 has 13 amino acids. General study results and limits: HLA-C-restricted CMV-specific TCR beta clonotypes prevailed in the ex vivo response. The study identified carriers of CMV plus the relevant HLA from cumulative public TCR beta family frequency.

The receptor comes from a human donor in good health (CMV status not recorded). Some clones in this sample may be carry-over from other donors' samples. The chain recombines TRBV12-3 or TRBV12-4 with TRBJ1-4; 7 nucleotides match TRBD1. The sequencing input was PBMCs. CDR3 DNA sequence: TGTGCCAGCAGGGACAGGTCTTATGAAAAACTGTTTTTT. Amino acid sequence: CASRDRSYEKLFF.